This is a list of T cell receptor beta chains from one sample in a study of blood T cell repertoires in COVID-19. The assay was immunoSEQ multiplex PCR, and TCRdb's table has in-frame clones only and misses some. The table shows more than 85,000 clones, with roughly 90% occurring only once. Sequencing was performed on peripheral blood. These receptors were obtained from a woman between 45 and 65 years old with COVID-19, enrolled during active disease. The CDR3 runs from the conserved cysteine through the conserved F or W. The order of the fields is J gene, clone size, V gene, CDR3 length, D gene, CDR3 DNA, CDR3 protein. D genes are given only for firm matches. Clone sizes are given selectively: once, few, many, or a class where the clone is expanded.

TRBJ1-4 NA TRBV28 14 TRBD1 TGTGCCAGCAGGACGACAGGGGTCGGGGAAAAACTGTTTTTT CASRTTGVGEKLFF
TRBJ2-7 NA TRBV19 15 TRBD1 TGTGCCAGTAAAGCCGGGACAGGGGCCTCCTACGAGCAGTACTTC CASKAGTGASYEQYF
TRBJ2-1 NA TRBV7-2 15 NA TGTGCCAGCAGCTTAGTTCTCGGACAGACCAATGAGCAGTTCTTC CASSLVLGQTNEQFF
TRBJ1-2 few TRBV10-3 14 NA TGTGCCATCAGTGAGTCCGTGGTATCGGATGGCTACACCTTC CAISESVVSDGYTF
TRBJ2-6 many TRBV18 16 TRBD1 TGTGCCAGCTCCCCGGACAGGTGTGACGGGGCCAACGTCCTGACTTTC CASSPDRCDGANVLTF
TRBJ2-7 NA TRBV7-2 18 TRBD1 TGTGCCAGCAGCTTAGCGGTTGTCGGACAGGGGGTCTCCTACGAGCAGTACTTC CASSLAVVGQGVSYEQYF
TRBJ1-6 NA TRBV2 12 NA TGTGCCAGCCGGGGACAACGGTCACCCCTCCACTTT CASRGQRSPLHF
TRBJ2-3 NA TRBV12-3/TRBV12-4 13 NA TGTGCCAGCAGTTTAACAGCCTCAGATACGCAGTATTTT CASSLTASDTQYF
TRBJ2-1 NA TRBV9 15 TRBD2 TGTGCCAGCAGCGTAACTAGCGGGGGGGCCAATGAGCAGTTCTTC CASSVTSGGANEQFF
TRBJ1-4 NA TRBV19 15 TRBD1 TGTGCCACCTCAAACTCGGGACAGGTGTATGAAAAACTGTTTTTT CATSNSGQVYEKLFF
TRBJ2-5 NA TRBV28 14 NA TGTGCCAGCAGTTCAGGACAGGGAGGGGAGACCCAGTACTTC CASSSGQGGETQYF
TRBJ2-2 NA TRBV2 13 NA TGTGCCAGCAGGACTGGGAGCGCCGGGGAGCTGTTTTTT CASRTGSAGELFF
TRBJ2-7 NA TRBV29-1 11 NA TGCAGCGTTGTACAGAGCTACGAGCAGTACTTC CSVVQSYEQYF
TRBJ2-3 once TRBV4-2 15 NA TGTGCCAGCAGCCCTGAAGGGGGGGGCACAGATACGCAGTATTTT CASSPEGGGTDTQYF
TRBJ1-4 NA TRBV28 17 NA TGTGCCAGCAGTTCCACGAGTTGGGCAACAACTAATGAAAAACTGTTTTTT CASSSTSWATTNEKLFF
TRBJ2-5 NA TRBV6-5 15 NA TGTGCCAGCTCCGAATTTCTGGGGGGTGAGGAGACCCAGTACTTC CASSEFLGGEETQYF
TRBJ1-2 NA TRBV7-3 14 NA TGTGCCAGCAGCTTATCGGGGAGTAACTATGGCTACACCTTC CASSLSGSNYGYTF
TRBJ1-1 NA TRBV28 12 NA TGTGCCAGCAGCTTGAGAGGCACTGAAGCTTTCTTT CASSLRGTEAFF
TRBJ2-3 NA TRBV9 14 NA TGTGCCAGCAGCGTAGAAGGAGCGTGGGATACGCAGTATTTT CASSVEGAWDTQYF
TRBJ2-1 NA TRBV12-3/TRBV12-4 11 NA TGTGCCAGCAGTCAGGTTACTGAGCAGTTCTTC CASSQVTEQFF
TRBJ2-5 NA TRBV9 14 NA TGTGCCAGCAGCATTACACCGGAGAGGGAGACCCAGTACTTC CASSITPERETQYF
TRBJ1-5 NA TRBV19 15 NA TGTGCCACCGGTGAACAGGGTACGGGCAATCAGCCCCAGCATTTT CATGEQGTGNQPQHF
TRBJ1-5 NA TRBV6-5 14 NA TGTGCCAGCAGCCCGGGTCGGCCAAATCAGCCCCAGCATTTT CASSPGRPNQPQHF
TRBJ2-3 NA TRBV6-5 13 NA TGTGCCAGCAGTCCGTCGGACAGAAGTACGCAGTATTTT CASSPSDRSTQYF
TRBJ2-7 NA TRBV6-5 16 TRBD1 TGTGCCAGCAGTTACTCTGGGAGACAGGGGGTGAATGGGCAGTACTTC CASSYSGRQGVNGQYF